This entry features one TCR beta chain sequence. The protocol was immunoSEQ multiplex PCR, while the TCRdb copy is restricted to in-frame clones and leaves out a portion. The sample yields some 150,000 clones, 86% seen once. This sample stems from a study of blood T cell repertoires in COVID-19. Turning to the study itself: Italy, Spain and the United States were the sources of the convalescent and acute COVID-19 samples.

The CDR3 has 12 residues. Trimming pared 3 bases from V and 4 bases from J, leaving 4 bases between. This chain links TRBV12-3 or TRBV12-4 with TRBJ2-1; D ambiguous. This clonotype originated in a man aged 50 or older who had recovered from COVID-19. Material for sequencing was PBMCs or T cells enriched from blood (not recorded which). The CDR3 DNA reads as TGTGCCAGCAGTTTTCGGTACAATGAGCAGTTCTTC. This sequence encodes CASSFRYNEQFF.